This T cell receptor (beta chain) was sequenced in a study of response to subunit inactivated influenza vaccine (dated by TCRdb to 2017 to 2018). About the full investigation: Deep quantitative T cell receptor repertoire profiling was used in the study to track responses to a trivalent subunit inactivated influenza vaccine. Results and caveats for the whole study, not just this receptor: The authors proposed that each seasonal influenza vaccination may bring in only a limited number of new T cells.

The library was obtained by RT-PCR. Sequencing was carried out with an Illumina HiSeq 2500. Starting from the raw public reads, TCRdb applied fastp trimming at Q25, assembled clones with MiXCR and retained in-frame beta chains. Entries that share a CDR3 protein sequence are merged under the most common genes and DNA. The sample records under 850,000 distinct CDR3 sequences, less than 20% of which are singletons. Clones ranked in the top ten supply roughly 11% of the sample. This clonotype was detected only a few times. Its antigen remains unidentified. No qualities accompany the bases; no much larger clone lies one base away. The TCR originated in a man aged 45-65 years who received an inactivated influenza vaccine. Donor details come from another sample of the same person, matched by shared clones. The sequencing used PBMCs from blood, collected more than 4 days after vaccination.

DNA sequence: TGTGCCAGCAGGGGGGTTCTAGCGGGACAGCAGTTCTTC. Its amino acids are CASRGVLAGQQFF. The chain is made from TRBV2 and TRBJ2-1, and 9 junction bases match TRBD2. CDR1 and CDR2, per the germline V gene, are SNHLY and FYNNEI. From V the trimming removes 6 bases and from J it removes 11 bases, while the gene matches leave 8 bases of the junction unaccounted for. The CDR3, from cysteine to phenylalanine, totals 13 residues. Only the CDR3 DNA stays, 39 bases, in frame from base 1. Here the CDR3 is joined to the reference TRBV2 and TRBJ2-1 genes, and the full variable domain is: EPEVTQTPSHQVTQMGQEVILRCVPISNHLYFYWYRQILGQKVEFLVSFYNNEISEKSEIFDDQFSVERPDGSNFTLKIRSTKLEDSAMYFCASRGVLAGQQFFGPGTRLTVL.